The 2 T cell receptor beta chains below were found in one sample sequenced in a study of blood T cell repertoires in COVID-19. Assay used: immunoSEQ multiplex PCR; TCRdb lists only in-frame clones, some missing. This sample has fewer than 200,000 clones; approximately 88% occur once, and the top ten carry roughly 9%. The source material was PBMCs or T cells enriched from blood (not recorded which). The origin of the receptors is a woman aged 18-29 years who had recovered from COVID-19.

The chain uses TRBV19 and TRBJ1-2; D unresolved. With 4 bases removed from V and 8 bases from J, the gap between germline ends came to 5 bases. This CDR3 is 10 amino acids long. Germline V lookup: CDR1 LNHDA, CDR2 SQIVND (reference sequence). CDR3: CASSTGGYTF. DNA of the CDR3: TGTGCCAGTAGTACCGGGGGCTACACCTTC. The complete variable domain, with remaining parts taken from reference TRBV19 and TRBJ1-2, reads DGGITQSPKYLFRKEGQNVTLSCEQNLNHDAMYWYRQDPGQGLRLIYYSQIVNDFQKGDIAEGYSVSREKKESFPLTVTSAQKNPTAFYLCASSTGGYTFGSGTRLTVV.

J is TRBJ2-5 and V is TRBV27; weak D call: TRBD2 (6 bases). The CDR3 spans 15 residues. The V gene lost 6 bases and the J gene lost 4 bases, with 18 bases spanning the gap. Germline V gene lookup returns CDR1 MNHEY and CDR2 SMNVEV (reference sequence). CDR3 in amino acids: CASSFSAGVGETQYF. The CDR3, as DNA: TGTGCCAGCAGCTTTTCAGCGGGTGTGGGAGAGACCCAGTACTTC.